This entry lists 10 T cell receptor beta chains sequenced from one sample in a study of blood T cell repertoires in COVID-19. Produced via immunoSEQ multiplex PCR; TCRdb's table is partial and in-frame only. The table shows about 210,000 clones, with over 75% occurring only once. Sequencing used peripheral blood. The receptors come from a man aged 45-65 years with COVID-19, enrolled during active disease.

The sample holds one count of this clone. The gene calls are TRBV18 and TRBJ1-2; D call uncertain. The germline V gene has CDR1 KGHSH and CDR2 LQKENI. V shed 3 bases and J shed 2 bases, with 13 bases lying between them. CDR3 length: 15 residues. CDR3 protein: CASSPIGEGNYGYTF. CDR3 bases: TGTGCCAGCTCACCCATTGGAGAGGGCAACTATGGCTACACCTTC. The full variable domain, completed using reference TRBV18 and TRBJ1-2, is NAGVMQNPRHLVRRRGQEARLRCSPMKGHSHVYWYRQLPEEGLKFMVYLQKENIIDESGMPKERFSAEFPKEGPSILRIQQVVRGDSAAYFCASSPIGEGNYGYTFGSGTRLTVV.

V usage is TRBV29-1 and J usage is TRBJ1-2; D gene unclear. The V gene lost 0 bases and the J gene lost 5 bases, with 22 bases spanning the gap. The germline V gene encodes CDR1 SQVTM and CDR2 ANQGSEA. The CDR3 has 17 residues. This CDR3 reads CSVEDRQEGRDGYGYTF. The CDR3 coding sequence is TGCAGCGTTGAAGATCGTCAGGAAGGACGGGATGGTTATGGCTACACCTTC.

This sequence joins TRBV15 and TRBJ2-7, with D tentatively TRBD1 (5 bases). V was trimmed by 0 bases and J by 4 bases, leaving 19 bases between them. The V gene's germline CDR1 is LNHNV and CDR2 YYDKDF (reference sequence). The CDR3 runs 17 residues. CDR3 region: CATSRESLGWGAYEQYF. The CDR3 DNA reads TGTGCCACCAGCAGAGAGTCCCTCGGGTGGGGCGCTTACGAGCAGTACTTC.

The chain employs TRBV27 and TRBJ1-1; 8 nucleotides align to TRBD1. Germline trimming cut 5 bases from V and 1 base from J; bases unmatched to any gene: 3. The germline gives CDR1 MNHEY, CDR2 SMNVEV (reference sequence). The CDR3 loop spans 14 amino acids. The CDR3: CASSRQGSNTEAFF. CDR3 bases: TGTGCCAGCAGTCGACAGGGGTCGAACACTGAAGCTTTCTTT.

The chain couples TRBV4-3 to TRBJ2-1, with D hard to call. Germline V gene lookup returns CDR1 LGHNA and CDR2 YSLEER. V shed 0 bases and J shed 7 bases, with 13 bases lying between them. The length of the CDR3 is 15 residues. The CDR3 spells CASSQDLERRNEQFF. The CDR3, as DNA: TGCGCCAGCAGCCAAGACTTAGAACGTCGAAATGAGCAGTTCTTC.

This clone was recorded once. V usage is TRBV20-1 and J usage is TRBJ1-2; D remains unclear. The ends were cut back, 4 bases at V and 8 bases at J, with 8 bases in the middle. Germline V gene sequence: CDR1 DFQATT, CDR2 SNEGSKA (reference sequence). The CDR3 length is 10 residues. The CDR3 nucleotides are TGCAGTGCTAACCCGGGGGGCTACACCTTC. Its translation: CSANPGGYTF.

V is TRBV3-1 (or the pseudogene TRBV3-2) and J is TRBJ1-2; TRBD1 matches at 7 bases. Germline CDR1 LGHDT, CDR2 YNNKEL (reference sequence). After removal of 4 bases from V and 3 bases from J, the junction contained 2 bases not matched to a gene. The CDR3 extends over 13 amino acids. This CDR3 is CASSPGTDYGYTF. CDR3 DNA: TGTGCCAGCAGCCCCGGGACAGACTATGGCTACACCTTC.

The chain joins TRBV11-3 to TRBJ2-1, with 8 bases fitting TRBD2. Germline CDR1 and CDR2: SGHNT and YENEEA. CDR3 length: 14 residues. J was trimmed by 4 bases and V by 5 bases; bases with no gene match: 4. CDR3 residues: CASSERGWYNEQFF. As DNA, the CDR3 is TGTGCCAGCAGCGAGCGGGGGTGGTACAATGAGCAGTTCTTC.

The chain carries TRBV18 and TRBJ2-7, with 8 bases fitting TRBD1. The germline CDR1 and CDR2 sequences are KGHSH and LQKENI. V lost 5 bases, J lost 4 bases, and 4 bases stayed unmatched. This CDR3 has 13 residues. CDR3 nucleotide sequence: TGTGCCAGCTCAACCGGGACAGGATACGAGCAGTACTTC. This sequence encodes CASSTGTGYEQYF. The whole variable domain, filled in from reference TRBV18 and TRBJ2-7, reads NAGVMQNPRHLVRRRGQEARLRCSPMKGHSHVYWYRQLPEEGLKFMVYLQKENIIDESGMPKERFSAEFPKEGPSILRIQQVVRGDSAAYFCASSTGTGYEQYFGPGTRLTVT.

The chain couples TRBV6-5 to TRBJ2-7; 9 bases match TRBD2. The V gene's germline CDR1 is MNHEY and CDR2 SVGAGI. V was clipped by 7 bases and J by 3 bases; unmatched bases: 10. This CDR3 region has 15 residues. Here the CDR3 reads CASNEGGLAFYEQYF. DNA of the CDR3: TGTGCCAGCAACGAAGGGGGACTAGCCTTCTACGAGCAGTACTTC.